The source of this T cell receptor (beta chain) is a study of technical replicates of blood from several donors. Sequencing was performed with immunoSEQ multiplex PCR; in TCRdb, only in-frame clones are kept and a portion is missing. The table has tens of thousands of clones, 94% seen once. J gave up 9 bases and V 0 bases, and 10 bases lay outside the gene matches. Germline CDR1 reads SGDLS; CDR2 reads YYNGEE. The CDR3 consists of 16 residues. The genes are TRBV9 and TRBJ2-1, with 9 bases fitting TRBD2. The sequence came from a human donor in good health. The sequenced material came from T cells isolated from PBMCs. The CDR3 DNA reads as TGTGCCAGCAGCGTAGCTACGGCTAGCGGGGAATTTGAGCAGTTCTTC. The encoded protein is CASSVATASGEFEQFF.